One TCR beta chain is described in this entry. No antigen is known for it. These data come from a study of T cell repertoires in cytomegalovirus infection. Overall study context: Matching HLA type, along with CMV infection, was indicated by public TCR beta signatures.

CDR1 is SEHNR and CDR2 is FQNEAQ in the germline V gene (reference sequence). The CDR3 has 14 amino acids. The V gene lost 2 bases and the J gene lost 8 bases, with 13 bases spanning the gap. TCRdb re-derived calls from the reads in MiXCR, one entry per CDR3 protein. The data hold some 130,000 distinct CDR3 sequences, with 32% observed a single time. The sequences come from CD8+ T cells from cultured PBMCs, collected from culture after CMV antigen stimulation. The chain has TRBV7-9 and TRBJ2-1; D might be TRBD2 (5 bases). This receptor was identified in a human donor in good health (CMV status not recorded). Some clones in this sample may be carry-over from other donors' samples. The CDR3 loop is CASSLFSGWHEQFF. CDR3 sequence (DNA): TGTGCCAGCAGCTTATTCAGCGGCTGGCATGAGCAGTTCTTC.